The clone carrying this T cell receptor (beta chain) was observed once. What it recognizes is unknown. The record originates from a study of cytomegalovirus exposure and HLA in healthy donors. This PCR relied on a set of 60 Vbeta primers and 13 Jbeta primers. The table came from immunoSEQ multiplex PCR; TCRdb's copy has only in-frame clones and leaves some out. Of 120,000 to 150,000 clones in the sample, around 80% were seen once. Findings and caveats of the study: A later analysis showed that HLA-associated TCR beta chains had undergone more clonal expansion than equally common others.

From germline, CDR1 is MNHEY and CDR2 SVGAGI. The V end lost 2 bases, the J end lost 7 bases, and 15 bases lay between the germline ends. CDR3 length: 15 residues. The receptor comes from a man aged 40-49 years in good health and CMV-seronegative. The chain is built from TRBV6-5 and TRBJ2-1, with D possibly being TRBD2 (5 bases). Sample: PBMCs. Here the CDR3 DNA reads TGTGCCAGCAGTTACGTCGGGGAATTCGTAAATGAGCAGTTCTTC. Translating it yields CASSYVGEFVNEQFF.